This T cell receptor (beta chain) was found in a study of blood T cell repertoires in COVID-19. Overall study: COVID-19 samples collected from the United States, Italy and Spain covered acute and convalescent phases. The cDNA or gDNA used as material had been derived from T cells, B-cell-depleted T cells, or PBMCs.

This clone appeared a single time. Germline-derived CDR1 and CDR2 are SGHDN and FVKESK. The CDR3 extends over 16 amino acids. V was clipped by 1 base and J by 4 bases; unmatched bases: 5. In the original processing: For nucleated cells, counts were estimated from reference gene primer amplification. Sequencing used immunoSEQ multiplex PCR; TCRdb keeps in-frame clones, though not all of them. V, J and clone size are those of that table, while D and trimming were read from the DNA. Of about 60,000 clones listed, around 89% are singletons. The sequenced sample was peripheral blood. The chain carries TRBV14 and TRBJ2-2; TRBD2 matches at 8 bases. The receptor was isolated from a woman aged 60 to 75 with active COVID-19. CDR3 coding DNA: TGTGCCAGCAGCCAAGCTGGTAGCGGGATCACCGGGGAGCTGTTTTTT. Translated, it gives CASSQAGSGITGELFF.